The source of this T cell receptor beta chain is a study of blood T cell repertoires in COVID-19. At the level of the study: Spain, Italy and the United States supplied samples that represented acute and convalescent COVID-19. Sources were T cells, B-cell-depleted T cells, or PBMCs; the material itself was cDNA or gDNA.

In germline, CDR1 is MNHEY, CDR2 SMNVEV (reference sequence). The V and J ends lost 8 bases and 0 bases, in that order; junction bases with no gene match: 6. The CDR3 contains 16 residues. Original methodology: Nucleated cell counts were estimated from reference gene primer amplification. Repertoires were generated with immunoSEQ multiplex PCR, while TCRdb's copy carries only in-frame clones and drops some. V and J calls and clone size follow that table, whereas D and trimming were derived from the DNA. Among about 140,000 clones listed, about 79% were seen once. The TCR was taken from a woman older than 75 with active or convalescent COVID-19. The sequenced sample consisted of peripheral blood. The chain carries TRBV27 and TRBJ2-6; 8 nucleotides agree with TRBD1. CDR3 DNA sequence: TGTGCCAGCTCATGGACAGGGCTCTCTGGGGCCAACGTCCTGACTTTC. It codes for CASSWTGLSGANVLTF.